The source of this T cell receptor beta chain is a study of metastatic and nonmetastatic thyroid tumors. Study background: Patients with malignant and benign thyroid disease provided blood and tumor or nodule tissue, whose repertoires were compared. Study outcomes and limitations: In blood and tumor, TCR beta diversity was reportedly significantly higher in malignant thyroid tumors than in benign nodules.

Treatment of any kind had been given to no patient before thyroid surgery. Per the authors' pipeline: A papillary thyroid cancer distant-metastasis classifier was built from CDR3 differences across clinicopathological groups. Via MiXCR, TCRdb re-called the PCR reads. The V and J calls shown here were made by TCRdb, not taken from the authors' results. This repertoire shows 35,000 to 50,000 clones, 3.2% found once; its top ten account for 10%. Per germline, CDR1 LGHDT and CDR2 YNNKEL (reference sequence). Trimming took off 1 base at V and 3 bases at J, with 7 bases between the two ends. The CDR3 extends over 14 amino acids. This clone was detected ten times or more. Its antigen is currently unknown.

The V call is TRBV3-1, the J call TRBJ1-3; D ambiguous. This clonotype was sampled from a female donor with papillary thyroid cancer or a benign thyroid nodule (not recorded which). Some clones in this sample may be carry-over from other donors' samples. Specimen: blood. The CDR3 DNA reads TGTGCCAGCAGCCAAGTCACGATTGGAAACACCATATATTTT. It yields the protein CASSQVTIGNTIYF.